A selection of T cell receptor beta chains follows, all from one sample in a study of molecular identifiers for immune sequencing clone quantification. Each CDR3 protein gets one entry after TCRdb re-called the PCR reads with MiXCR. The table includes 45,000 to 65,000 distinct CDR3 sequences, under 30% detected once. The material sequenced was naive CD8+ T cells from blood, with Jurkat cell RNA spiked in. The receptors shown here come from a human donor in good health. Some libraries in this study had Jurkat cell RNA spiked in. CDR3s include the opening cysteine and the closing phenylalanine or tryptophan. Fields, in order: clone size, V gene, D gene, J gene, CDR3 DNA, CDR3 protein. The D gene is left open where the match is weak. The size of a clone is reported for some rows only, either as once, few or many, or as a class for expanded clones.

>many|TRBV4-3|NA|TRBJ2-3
TGCGCCAGCAGCCAAGATAGATGGGGCACAGATACGCAGTATTTT
CASSQDRWGTDTQYF
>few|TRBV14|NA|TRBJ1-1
TGTGCCAGCAGCCCCTCCGGGGAGATGAACACTGAAGCTTTCTTT
CASSPSGEMNTEAFF
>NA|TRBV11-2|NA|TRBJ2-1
TGTGCCAGCAGCCTAGGGAACCCCAATGAGCAGTTCTTC
CASSLGNPNEQFF
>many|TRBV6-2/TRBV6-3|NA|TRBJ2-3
TGTGCCAGCAGCCTCGGCTGGGACTCACCTCCCACAGATACGCAGTATTTT
CASSLGWDSPPTDTQYF
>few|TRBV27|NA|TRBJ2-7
TGTGCCAGCAGTTTGACCCCTGAGTCCTACGAGCAGTACTTC
CASSLTPESYEQYF
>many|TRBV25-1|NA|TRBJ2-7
TGTGCCAGCAGTGAACCCGGCAGGGATCTGTACGAGCAGTACTTC
CASSEPGRDLYEQYF
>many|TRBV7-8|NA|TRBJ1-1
TGTGCCAGCAGCTTAGTTAGGGGTCAGAACACTGAAGCTTTCTTT
CASSLVRGQNTEAFF
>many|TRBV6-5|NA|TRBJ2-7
TGTGCCAGCAGTTCCACATCCGGGGCGACCTACGAGCAGTACTTC
CASSSTSGATYEQYF
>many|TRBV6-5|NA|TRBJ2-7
TGTGCCAGCAAAGGGCAGGGGCTACCCGGAGATGAGTACTTC
CASKGQGLPGDEYF
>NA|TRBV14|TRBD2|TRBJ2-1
TGTGCCAGCAGCCAACCTAGCGGGGGCTACAATGAGCAGTTCTTC
CASSQPSGGYNEQFF
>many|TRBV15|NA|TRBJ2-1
TGTGCCACCAGCAAAGACAGGAATCGCTACAATGAGCAGTTCTTC
CATSKDRNRYNEQFF
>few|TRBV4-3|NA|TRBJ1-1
TGCGCCAGCAGCCAAGACTGGGCCCCGGGGAACACTGAAGCTTTCTTT
CASSQDWAPGNTEAFF
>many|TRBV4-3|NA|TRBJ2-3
TGCGCCAGCAGCCAATCTCGTAGCACAGATACGCAGTATTTT
CASSQSRSTDTQYF
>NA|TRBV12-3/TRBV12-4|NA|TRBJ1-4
TGTGCCAGCACCCTTCGGGTCGTGGCAACTAATGAAAAACTGATTTTT
CASTLRVVATNEKLIF
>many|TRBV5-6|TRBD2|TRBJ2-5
TGTGCCAGCAGCCAACTAGCGGGAGGGCTCCAGGTCACCCAGTACTTC
CASSQLAGGLQVTQYF
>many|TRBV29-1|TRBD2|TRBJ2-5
TGCAGCGTCGGACTAGCATCCCAGTACTTC
CSVGLASQYF
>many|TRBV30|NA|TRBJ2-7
TGTGCCTGGAACACACAGGGTCCTAGCCCTTACGAGCAGTACTTC
CAWNTQGPSPYEQYF
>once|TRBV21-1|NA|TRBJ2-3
TGTGCCAGCAGCAACGGACAGGGTTTTGGGGGCGCAGATACGCAGTATTTT
CASSNGQGFGGADTQYF
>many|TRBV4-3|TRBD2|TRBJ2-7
TGCGCCAGCAGCCCCAGGACTAGCGGGGGATCCTACGAGCAGTACTTC
CASSPRTSGGSYEQYF
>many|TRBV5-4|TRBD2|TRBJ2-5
TGTGCCAGCAGCCCCTGGACTAGCGGGGGGGGGTCCCAGTACTTC
CASSPWTSGGGSQYF
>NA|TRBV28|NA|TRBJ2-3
TGCGCCAGCAGCTTTAATTCAGGGTCCACAGATATGCAGTATTTT
CASSFNSGSTDMQYF
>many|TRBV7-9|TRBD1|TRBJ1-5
TGTGCCAGCAGCTTAGTAGGGGGCGATCAGCCCCAGCATTTT
CASSLVGGDQPQHF
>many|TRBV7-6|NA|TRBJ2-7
TGTGCCAGCAGCTCCACAGGAGGTATGGGGGACGAGCAGTACTTC
CASSSTGGMGDEQYF
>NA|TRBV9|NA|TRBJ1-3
TGTGCCAGCAGCGGGTGGGATGAACGAATCTCTGGAAACACCATATATTTT
CASSGWDERISGNTIYF
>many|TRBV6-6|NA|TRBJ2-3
TGTGCCAGCAGTTACCCCGAAGCGGGTATCACAGATACGCAGTATTTT
CASSYPEAGITDTQYF
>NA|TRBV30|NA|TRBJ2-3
TGTGCCTGGAGTGTTGTTACAGATACGCAGTGTTTT
CAWSVVTDTQCF
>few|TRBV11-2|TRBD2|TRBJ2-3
TGTGCCAGCAGCCCAACCTCAACTAGCGGGATGTTCTCAGATACGCAGTATTTT
CASSPTSTSGMFSDTQYF
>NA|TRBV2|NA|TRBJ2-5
TGTGCCAGCAGCGACACTCAAGAGACCCAGTACTTC
CASSDTQETQYF
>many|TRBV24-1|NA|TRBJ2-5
TGTGCCACCAAGGGGGAGGAGACCCAGTACTTC
CATKGEETQYF
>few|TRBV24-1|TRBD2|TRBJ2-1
TGTGCCACCGGACTAGCGGACTACAATGAGCAGTTCTTC
CATGLADYNEQFF
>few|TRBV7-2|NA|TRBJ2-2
TGTGCCAGCAGCTTAGGTCCGGGGATCCGGACCGGGGAGCTGTTTTTT
CASSLGPGIRTGELFF
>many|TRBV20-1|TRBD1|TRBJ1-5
TGCAGTGCTAGGATAACCGGGACAGCAAATCAGCCCCAGCATTTT
CSARITGTANQPQHF
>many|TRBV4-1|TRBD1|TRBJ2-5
TGCGCCAGCAGCCAAGATGAAGAGACAGGGGACGAGGAGACCCAGTACTTC
CASSQDEETGDEETQYF
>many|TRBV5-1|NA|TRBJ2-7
TGCGCCAGCAGCTTGGGCCCAGCCTACGAGCAGTACTTC
CASSLGPAYEQYF
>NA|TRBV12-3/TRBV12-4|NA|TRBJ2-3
TGTGCCAGCAGTTTCGGGTCTAGCGGGACAGGGGTGCAGTATTTT
CASSFGSSGTGVQYF
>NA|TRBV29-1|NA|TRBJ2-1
TGCAGCGTTCAAGGAGGGCAGGTCTACAATGAGCAGTTCTTC
CSVQGGQVYNEQFF
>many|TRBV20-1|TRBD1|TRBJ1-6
TGCAGTGCCCTAGGACAGGGTTTTGATTCACCCCTCCACTTT
CSALGQGFDSPLHF
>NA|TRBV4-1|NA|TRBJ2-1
TGCGCCAGCAGCCAAGGAGAGATCTCCTACAATGAGCAGTTCTTC
CASSQGEISYNEQFF
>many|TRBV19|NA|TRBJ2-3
TGTGCCAGTATCCCACGACGGGGCGCAGATACGCAGTATTTT
CASIPRRGADTQYF
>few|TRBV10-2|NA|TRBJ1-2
TGCGCCAGCAGTACGACAGCGACTAACTATGGCTACACCTTC
CASSTTATNYGYTF
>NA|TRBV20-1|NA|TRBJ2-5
TGCAGTGCTAGGGTTGTGGAGGACGGAGGAGGAGAGACCCAGTACTTC
CSARVVEDGGGETQYF
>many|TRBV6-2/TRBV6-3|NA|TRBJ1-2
TGTGCCAGCAGGATCGGGGGAGTTCGTGGCTACACCTTC
CASRIGGVRGYTF
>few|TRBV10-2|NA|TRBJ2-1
TGCGCCAGCAGAACCGGGACAAATTACAATGAGCAGTTCTTC
CASRTGTNYNEQFF
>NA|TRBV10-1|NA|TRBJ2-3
TGCGCCAGCAGTGATTTATCAGGAGTATCCCGCACAGATACGCAGTATTTT
CASSDLSGVSRTDTQYF
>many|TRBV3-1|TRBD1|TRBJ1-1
TGTGCCAGCAGCCAAGTCCCGACAGGGATGGTGAACACTGAAGCTTTCTTT
CASSQVPTGMVNTEAFF
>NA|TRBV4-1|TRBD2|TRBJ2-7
TGCGCCAGCAACCAAGGTATCCCTAGGGAGGGTGAGCAGTACTTC
CASNQGIPREGEQYF
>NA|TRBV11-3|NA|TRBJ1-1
TGTGCCAGCAGCTCTAGGCTCCTTATGAACACTGAAGCTTTCTTT
CASSSRLLMNTEAFF
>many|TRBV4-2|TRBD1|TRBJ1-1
TGTGCCAGCAGCCCAGAGGTGTCAGGGGGGGGGATAGCGACTGAAGCTTTCTTT
CASSPEVSGGGIATEAFF
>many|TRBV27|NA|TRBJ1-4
TGTGCCAGCAGTTTTGGAGAAAAACTGTTTTTT
CASSFGEKLFF
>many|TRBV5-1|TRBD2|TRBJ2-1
TGCGCCAGCAGCCCGACTAGCGGGATATACAATGAGCAGTTCTTC
CASSPTSGIYNEQFF
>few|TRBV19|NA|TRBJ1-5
TGTGCCAGTAGTATTCAGGGGAGGAATCAGCCCCAGCATTTT
CASSIQGRNQPQHF
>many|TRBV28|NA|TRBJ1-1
TGTGCCAGCAGTCCCCCCCTGAAAAGTACTGAAGCTTTCTTT
CASSPPLKSTEAFF
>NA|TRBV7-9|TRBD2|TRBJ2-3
TGTGCCAGCAGCGATGGGACTAGCTGGAGCACAGATACGCAGTATTTT
CASSDGTSWSTDTQYF
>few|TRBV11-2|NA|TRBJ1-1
TGTGCCAGCAGCTCAAAGGGACATCTGAACACTGAAGCTTTCTTT
CASSSKGHLNTEAFF
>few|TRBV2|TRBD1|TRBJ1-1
TGTGCCAGCAGTCAAGGGACAGGGAATTCTGTGAACACTGAAGCTTTCTTT
CASSQGTGNSVNTEAFF